The source of this T cell receptor beta chain is a study of CD4 T cell repertoires in COVID-19. Sequencing was performed with immunoSEQ multiplex PCR; in TCRdb, only in-frame clones are kept and a portion is missing. Among approximately 75,000 clones listed, approximately 83% were seen once. CDR3 length equals 14 residues. Germline V gene sequence: CDR1 LNHNV, CDR2 YYDKDF (reference sequence). V shed 3 bases and J shed 4 bases, with 12 bases lying between them. These memory T cells were uncultured and sequenced directly after ex vivo isolation. The receptor was isolated from a human donor who had COVID-19. Sequencing used CD4+ T cells from peripheral blood, obtained after recovery from COVID-19. This chain joins TRBV15 and TRBJ2-5; tentatively, D is TRBD1 or TRBD2 (5 bases each). CDR3 coding DNA: TGTGCCACCAGCAGGGCCGGGACCTCAGAGACCCAGTACTTC. Protein: CATSRAGTSETQYF.